The present T cell receptor beta chain was sequenced within a study of T cell responses to AZD1222 COVID-19 vaccine. Notes on the study in general: Two AZD1222 administrations were followed by greater Spike-specific TCR breadth and depth. Researchers report vaccine-associated CD4 TCRs spanning spike, with dominance at 160-218 and 743-854. The donors showed a predominance of white British ancestry and of females, with possible underestimation of clonal diversity.

V was pared by 0 bases and J by 5 bases, with 13 bases between. CDR3 size: 15 residues. Germline V lookup: CDR1 MRHNA, CDR2 SNTAGT. In its sample, this clone was seen once. Its antigen remains unknown. Recipients boosted at about 4 weeks or about 12 weeks are pooled. Measured with immunoSEQ multiplex PCR; TCRdb has only the in-frame clones, and not every one. The sample lists tens of thousands of clones; around nine tenths were seen once. The starting material was peripheral blood, obtained 28 days after the second AZD1222 dose. The chain combines TRBV6-4 with TRBJ1-2; tentative D call: TRBD1 (5 bases). The clonotype comes from an adult who received the AZD1222 COVID-19 vaccine. The CDR3 sequence is CASSDSGGSHYGYTF. The CDR3 nucleotides read TGTGCCAGCAGTGACTCTGGGGGTAGTCATTATGGCTACACCTTC.